Listed here are 10 T cell receptor beta chains from one sample, sequenced in a study of early T cells in non-severe SARS-CoV-2 infection. TCRdb reprocessed the 5' RACE reads with MiXCR, giving one entry per CDR3 protein. The repertoire consists of roughly 92,000 distinct CDR3 sequences, with 10% to 15% occurring once and the leading ten covering approximately 4%. The sequencing here drew on whole blood, taken at baseline. The receptor set was obtained from an adult who was a healthcare worker with PCR-confirmed SARS-CoV-2 infection or an uninfected control (not recorded which).

This clonotype was seen a few times. CDR3 in DNA: TGTGCCAGCAGCGTAGGGACAGGGTGGAATTCACCCCTCCACTTT. As protein: CASSVGTGWNSPLHF. This sequence joins TRBV9 and TRBJ1-6; 8 positions agree with TRBD1. The CDR3 contains 15 residues. J lost 7 bases, V lost 0 bases, and 3 bases had no gene match. Germline-derived CDR1 and CDR2 are SGDLS and YYNGEE.

The chain uses TRBV5-6 and TRBJ1-4; possibly TRBD1 for D (5 bases). The CDR3 is 14 amino acids. V gave up 2 bases and J gave up 5 bases, with 10 bases separating them. Germline lookup yields CDR1 SGHDT and CDR2 YYEEEE. CDR3 in amino acids: CASSFWGSNEKLFF. The DNA of the CDR3 is TGTGCCAGCAGCTTCTGGGGGTCAAATGAAAAACTGTTTTTT.

This sequence joins TRBV7-3 and TRBJ2-7; 9 nucleotides line up with TRBD2. The CDR3 contains 15 residues. Trimming removed 4 bases from V and 2 bases from J; junction bases left unmatched: 6. Germline CDR1 reads SGHTA; CDR2 reads FQGTGA. In DNA, the CDR3 is TGTGCCAGCAGCTCCGGGGTAGCGGGAGCCTACGAGCAGTACTTC. As protein: CASSSGVAGAYEQYF.

The chain uses TRBV12-3 or TRBV12-4 and TRBJ1-2; 9 positions match TRBD1. The CDR3 length is 13 residues. V gave up 4 bases and J gave up 4 bases; unmatched junction bases: 1. The CDR3 DNA is TGTGCCAGCAGTTCACAGGGGGCCTATGGCTACACCTTC. The encoded protein is CASSSQGAYGYTF.

This clonotype was seen a handful of times. The chain employs TRBV6-5 and TRBJ2-5; the D is unclear. This CDR3 is 12 amino acids long. Trimming pared 6 bases from V and 5 bases from J, leaving 10 bases between. Germline V gene sequence: CDR1 MNHEY, CDR2 SVGAGI. CDR3 protein: CASRGGEETQYF. CDR3 DNA sequence: TGTGCCAGCAGGGGCGGAGAGGAGACCCAGTACTTC.

This clonotype was detected a few times. The chain links TRBV12-5 to TRBJ2-7; 10 nucleotides line up with TRBD2. In germline, CDR1 is LGHNT, CDR2 FRNRAP. The CDR3 is 17 amino acids. Trimming at V came to 0 bases and at J to 2 bases, leaving 7 bases not matched to a gene. CDR3 in DNA: TGTGCTAGTGGTTTGGTTGCCGGACTAGCGGTGCCCTACGAGCAGTACTTC. It yields the protein CASGLVAGLAVPYEQYF.

V gene TRBV27 combines with J gene TRBJ1-1, with TRBD1 matching over 8 bases. The CDR3 covers 13 residues. CDR1 MNHEY and CDR2 SMNVEV come from the germline V gene (reference sequence). Trimming cost V 3 bases and J 4 bases; bases outside gene matches: 1. In nucleotides, the CDR3 is TGTGCCAGCAGTTTCAGGGGGCTCACTGAAGCTTTCTTT. Translated: CASSFRGLTEAFF.

The chain is built from TRBV24-1 and TRBJ2-5; D could derive from TRBD1 or TRBD2 (5 bases each). From germline, CDR1 is KGHDR and CDR2 SFDVKD. V was trimmed by 3 bases and J by 6 bases, leaving 16 bases between them. The CDR3 runs 15 residues. The CDR3 DNA sequence: TGTGCCACCAGTGATACCGGTCAGAAGGGACAGACCCAGTACTTC. Translated: CATSDTGQKGQTQYF.

This clonotype was observed a handful of times. This sequence joins TRBV7-9 and TRBJ2-4; 7 nucleotides match TRBD1. The CDR3 covers 17 residues. V shed 4 bases and J 1 base; nucleotides not matched to a gene: 10. Germline CDR1 SEHNR, CDR2 FQNEAQ (reference sequence). The CDR3 loop is CASSSPLTGVAKNIQYF. DNA for the CDR3: TGTGCCAGCAGCTCCCCTCTCACAGGGGTGGCCAAAAACATTCAGTACTTC.

The rearrangement joins TRBV28 to TRBJ2-7, with unresolved D. This CDR3 contains 13 residues. CDR1 and CDR2 (germline): MDHEN, SYDVKM. Trimming took 5 bases from V and 7 from J, leaving 15 bases between them. This CDR3 is CASSEFILGEQYF. The CDR3 nucleotides are TGTGCCAGCAGTGAATTTATCCTGGGGGAGCAGTACTTC.